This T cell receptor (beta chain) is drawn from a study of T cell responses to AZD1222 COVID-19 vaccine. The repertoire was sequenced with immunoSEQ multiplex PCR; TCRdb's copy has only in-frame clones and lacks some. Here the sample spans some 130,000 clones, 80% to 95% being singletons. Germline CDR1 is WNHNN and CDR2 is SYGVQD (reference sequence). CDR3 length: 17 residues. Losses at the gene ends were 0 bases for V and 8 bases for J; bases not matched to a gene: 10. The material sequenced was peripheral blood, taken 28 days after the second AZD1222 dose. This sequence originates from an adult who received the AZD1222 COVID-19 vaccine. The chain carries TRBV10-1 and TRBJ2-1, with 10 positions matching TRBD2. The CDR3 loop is CASSESRVAGGFYEQFF. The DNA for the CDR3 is TGCGCCAGCAGTGAGTCAAGGGTAGCGGGGGGCTTCTATGAGCAGTTCTTC.